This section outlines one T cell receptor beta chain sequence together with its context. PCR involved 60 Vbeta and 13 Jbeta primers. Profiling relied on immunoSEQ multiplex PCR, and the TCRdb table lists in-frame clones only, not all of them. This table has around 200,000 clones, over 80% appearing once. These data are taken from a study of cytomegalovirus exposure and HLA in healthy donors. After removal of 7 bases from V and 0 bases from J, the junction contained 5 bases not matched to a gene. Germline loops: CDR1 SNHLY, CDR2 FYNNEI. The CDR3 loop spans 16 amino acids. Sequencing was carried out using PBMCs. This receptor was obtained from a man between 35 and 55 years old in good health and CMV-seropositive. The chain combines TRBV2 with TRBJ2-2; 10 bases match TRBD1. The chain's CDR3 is CASKSGQGANTGELFF. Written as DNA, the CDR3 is TGTGCCAGCAAGTCCGGACAGGGGGCGAACACCGGGGAGCTGTTTTTT.